A single sample is the source of the 8 T cell receptor beta chains below, sequenced in a study of shared clonotypes between healthy human individuals. TCRdb keeps only in-frame clones here, not all; method: immunoSEQ multiplex PCR. Found here are hundreds of thousands of clones, roughly 73% of them singletons; the top ten hold 1.5% to 2%. The sequencing input was memory CD4+ T cells sorted from blood. The subset was: CD45RA-negative fraction. These receptors all stem from a woman aged 25 to 45 in good health.

The rearrangement joins TRBV5-1 to TRBJ2-5; D tentatively reads TRBD1 or TRBD2 (5 bases each). The CDR3 spans 16 residues. Germline V gives CDR1 SGHRS, CDR2 YFSETQ. Between the trimmed V and J ends, which lost 0 bases and 5 bases, there was a span of 17 bases. CDR3 region: CASSLDTGRNVETQYF. The CDR3 DNA reads TGCGCCAGCAGCTTGGATACGGGACGGAATGTTGAGACCCAGTACTTC.

This clone turned up a few times. This chain links TRBV28 with TRBJ2-7; perhaps D is TRBD1 or TRBD2 (5 bases each). Trimming took off 3 bases at V and 2 bases at J, with 14 bases between the two ends. There are 15 residues in the CDR3. Germline CDR1 is MDHEN and CDR2 is SYDVKM. In nucleotides, the CDR3 is TGTGCCAGCAGTTTTGGGACCTGGGGAACCTACGAGCAGTACTTC. Translating gives CASSFGTWGTYEQYF.

This clone was found a few times. CDR3 sequence: CASSPGVPSNTEAFF. The CDR3, as DNA: TGCGCCAGCAGTCCGGGGGTACCGTCGAACACTGAAGCTTTCTTT. The chain is built from TRBV5-1 and TRBJ1-1; D perhaps matches TRBD1 (5 bases). The CDR3 is 15 residues long. Trimming cost V 5 bases and J 1 base, with 15 bases left between them. In germline, CDR1 is SGHRS, CDR2 YFSETQ.

This rearrangement joins TRBV2 to TRBJ1-5; D is possibly TRBD1 (6 bases). Per the germline V gene, CDR1 is SNHLY and CDR2 is FYNNEI. V gave up 6 bases and J gave up 2 bases, with 11 bases separating them. CDR3 size: 14 residues. DNA for the CDR3: TGTGCCAGCAGCAGACAGGTCGGCAATCAGCCCCAGCATTTT. It translates to CASSRQVGNQPQHF.

This clone was recorded once. V is TRBV29-1 and J is TRBJ2-7, with D maybe TRBD2 (5 bases). CDR3 size: 15 residues. From germline, CDR1 is SQVTM and CDR2 ANQGSEA. V shed 4 bases and J shed 1 base, with 17 bases lying between them. DNA of the CDR3: TGCAGCGTTGCAGGAGGTCGGGTTAGGTCCTACGAGCAGTACTTC. It specifies CSVAGGRVRSYEQYF.

This clone was found a few times. The V gene is TRBV6-1, the J gene TRBJ1-1, with D uncertain. V lost 5 bases and J lost 1, with 8 bases in between. The CDR3 runs 13 residues. Germline CDR1 MNHNS, CDR2 SASEGT. The DNA for the CDR3 is TGTGCCAGCAGTAAGGTGCGGAACACTGAAGCTTTCTTT. This sequence encodes CASSKVRNTEAFF.

J is TRBJ2-3 and V is TRBV7-9; D uncertain. Trimming took off 10 bases at V and 0 bases at J, with 14 bases between the two ends. This CDR3 comprises 14 residues. Germline assignment: CDR1 SEHNR and CDR2 FQNEAQ (reference sequence). The CDR3 DNA reads TGTGCCACCGGAACTGCAGCGAGCACAGATACGCAGTATTTT. Its translation: CATGTAASTDTQYF.

V gene TRBV4-1 combines with J gene TRBJ2-7; D possibly corresponds to TRBD1 (6 bases). CDR3 length equals 16 residues. Germline values: CDR1 MGHRA, CDR2 YSYEKL. Between the trimmed V and J ends, which lost 0 bases and 4 bases, there was a span of 16 bases. The CDR3 sequence is CASSQDWARGAYEQYF. For the CDR3, the DNA is TGCGCCAGCAGCCAAGATTGGGCCAGGGGTGCGTACGAGCAGTACTTC.